In its sample, the clone carrying this T cell receptor (beta chain) was seen a few times. What it binds is not known. TCRdb re-called clones via MiXCR from the PCR reads. The data hold 84,000 or so clones, with 8% to 9.5% observed a single time. All patients reached thyroid surgery having received no treatment beforehand. Germline CDR1 DFQATT, CDR2 SNEGSKA (reference sequence). This CDR3 comprises 13 residues. Trimming shortened V by 0 bases and J by 0 bases, and 5 bases separated the two germline ends. This entry comes from a study of metastatic and nonmetastatic thyroid tumors. Across the study: Repertoires from blood and tumor or nodule tissue of malignant and benign thyroid patients were compared.

Findings and caveats of the study: Malignant thyroid tumors reportedly had TCR beta diversity that was significantly higher than in benign nodules, in blood and tumor.

The material sequenced was blood. The TCR comes from a female donor with papillary thyroid cancer or a benign thyroid nodule (not recorded which). Some clones in this sample may be carry-over from other donors' samples. This sequence joins TRBV20-1 and TRBJ2-5; no clear D. DNA of the CDR3: TGCAGTGCTAGAGATCTGTACCAAGAGACCCAGTACTTC. Its translation: CSARDLYQETQYF.